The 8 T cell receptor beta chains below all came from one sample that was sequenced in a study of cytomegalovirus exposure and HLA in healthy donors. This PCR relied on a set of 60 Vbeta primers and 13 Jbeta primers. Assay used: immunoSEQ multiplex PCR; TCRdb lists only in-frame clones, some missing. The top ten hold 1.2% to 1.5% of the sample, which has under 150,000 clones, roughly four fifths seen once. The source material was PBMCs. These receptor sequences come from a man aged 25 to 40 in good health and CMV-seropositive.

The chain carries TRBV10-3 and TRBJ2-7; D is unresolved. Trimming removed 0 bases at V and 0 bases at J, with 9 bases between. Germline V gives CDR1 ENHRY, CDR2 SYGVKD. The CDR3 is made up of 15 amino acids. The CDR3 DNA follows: TGTGCCATCAGTGAGTCAGAAGACAACTCCTACGAGCAGTACTTC. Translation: CAISESEDNSYEQYF.

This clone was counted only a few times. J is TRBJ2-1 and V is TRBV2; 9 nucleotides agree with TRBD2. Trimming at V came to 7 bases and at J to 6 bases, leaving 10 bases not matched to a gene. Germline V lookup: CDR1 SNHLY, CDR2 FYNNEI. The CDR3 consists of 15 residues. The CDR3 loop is CASKMIGGGANEQFF. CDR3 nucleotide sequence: TGTGCCAGCAAGATGATAGGCGGGGGGGCCAATGAGCAGTTCTTC.

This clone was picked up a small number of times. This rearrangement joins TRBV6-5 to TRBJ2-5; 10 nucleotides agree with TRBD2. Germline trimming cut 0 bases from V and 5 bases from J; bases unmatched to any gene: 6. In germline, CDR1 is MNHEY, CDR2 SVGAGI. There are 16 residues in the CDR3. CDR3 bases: TGTGCCAGCAGTTACTCTACTAGCGGGAACGGGGAGACCCAGTACTTC. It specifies CASSYSTSGNGETQYF.

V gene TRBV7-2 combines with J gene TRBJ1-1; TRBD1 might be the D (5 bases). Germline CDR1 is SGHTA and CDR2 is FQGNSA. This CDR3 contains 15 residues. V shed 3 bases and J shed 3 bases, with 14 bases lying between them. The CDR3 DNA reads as TGTGCCAGCAGCTTGTATCTCAGGGTAGACACTGAAGCTTTCTTT. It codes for CASSLYLRVDTEAFF.

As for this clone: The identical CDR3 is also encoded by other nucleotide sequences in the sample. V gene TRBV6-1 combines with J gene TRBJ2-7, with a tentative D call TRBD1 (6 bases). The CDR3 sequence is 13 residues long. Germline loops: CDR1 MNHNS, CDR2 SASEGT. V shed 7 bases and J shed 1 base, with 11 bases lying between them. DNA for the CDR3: TGTGCCAGCACCCGGACAGCATCCTACGAGCAGTACTTC. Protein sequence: CASTRTASYEQYF.

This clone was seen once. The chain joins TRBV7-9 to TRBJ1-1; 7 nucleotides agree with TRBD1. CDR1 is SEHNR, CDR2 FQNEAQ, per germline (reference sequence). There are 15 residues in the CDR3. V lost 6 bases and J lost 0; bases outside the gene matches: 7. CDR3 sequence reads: CASRPTTGMNTEAFF. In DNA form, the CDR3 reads TGTGCCAGCAGGCCTACGACAGGGATGAACACTGAAGCTTTCTTT.

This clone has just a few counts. The CDR3 is CASSDRQGSGNEKLFF. The CDR3 coding sequence is TGTGCCAGCAGCGACAGACAGGGATCGGGGAATGAAAAACTGTTTTTT. The chain carries TRBV11-3 and TRBJ1-4; the match to TRBD1 covers 7 bases. Trimming took 5 bases from V and 5 from J; bases not matched to a gene: 11. CDR1 SGHNT and CDR2 YENEEA come from the germline V gene. CDR3 size: 16 residues.

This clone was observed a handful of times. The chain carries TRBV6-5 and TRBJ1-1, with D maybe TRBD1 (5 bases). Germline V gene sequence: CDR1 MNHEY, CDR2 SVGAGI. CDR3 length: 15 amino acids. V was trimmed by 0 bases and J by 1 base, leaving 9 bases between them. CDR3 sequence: CASSYSRQQNTEAFF. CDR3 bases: TGTGCCAGCAGTTACTCAAGACAGCAGAACACTGAAGCTTTCTTT.